This entry lists 2 T cell receptor beta chains sequenced from one sample in a study of control samples from healthy donors and cancer patients. Sequencing was performed with immunoSEQ multiplex PCR; in TCRdb, only in-frame clones are kept and a portion is missing. Found here are approximately 97,000 clones, just under 85% of them singletons; the top ten hold around a fifth. The sequencing sample was made of blood. The receptors were sampled from a young man in good health.

The gene calls are TRBV13 and TRBJ1-2; D perhaps matches TRBD1 (6 bases). Germline lookup yields CDR1 PRHDT and CDR2 FYEKMQ (reference sequence). V shed 6 bases and J shed 7 bases, with 21 bases lying between them. The CDR3 totals 15 residues. This CDR3 is CASRDSGTPEVGYTF. The CDR3 nucleotides read TGTGCCAGCAGGGATTCCGGGACACCCGAAGTTGGCTACACCTTC. The variable domain in full, with the rest retrieved from reference TRBV13 and TRBJ1-2, is AAGVIQSPRHLIKEKRETATLKCYPIPRHDTVYWYQQGPGQDPQFLISFYEKMQSDKGSIPDRFSAQQFSDYHSELNMSSLELGDSALYFCASRDSGTPEVGYTFGSGTRLTVV.

Details on this clone: Other nucleotide sequences in the sample specify the same CDR3. V is TRBV7-2 and J is TRBJ2-2; D not certain. The germline V and J ends were trimmed by 1 base and 2 bases, with 5 bases remaining between them. This CDR3 spans 14 amino acids. Germline V gene lookup returns CDR1 SGHTA and CDR2 FQGNSA. This CDR3 reads CASSLGGNTGELFF. The CDR3 DNA reads TGTGCCAGCAGCTTAGGGGGAAACACCGGGGAGCTGTTTTTT.